This T cell receptor (beta chain) was sequenced in a study of long-term antiretroviral therapy in people with HIV. The CDR3 is 16 amino acids. Germline V lookup: CDR1 LGHNA, CDR2 YSLEER. Trimming took 1 base from V and 4 from J, leaving 13 bases between them. Running of the v3.0 immunoSEQ assay took place at survey level. The protocol was immunoSEQ multiplex PCR, while the TCRdb copy is restricted to in-frame clones and leaves out a portion. This table has 35,000 or so clones, 90% to 95% appearing once. The specimen was unsorted PBMCs, collected 4.1 years after starting antiretroviral therapy. This sequence joins TRBV4-3 and TRBJ2-2; the D gene is possibly TRBD2 (6 bases). The clonotype originates from a woman aged 50 to 65 with HIV. The CDR3 reads CASSQGRGKFTGELFF. DNA for the CDR3: TGCGCCAGCAGCCAAGGGCGGGGAAAATTCACCGGGGAGCTGTTTTTT.